Listed below are T cell receptor beta chains from one sample, sequenced in a study of blood T cells in healthy people across ages. TCRdb ran MiXCR on the 5' RACE reads and lists one entry per CDR3 protein. The data contain 1,500,000 or so distinct CDR3 sequences, roughly two fifths of them singletons. The sequencing input was blood. The receptors were gathered from a woman between 18 and 30 years old in good health. CDR3s include the opening cysteine and the closing phenylalanine or tryptophan. The order of the fields is V gene, clone size, D gene, J gene, CDR3 protein, CDR3 DNA. A D gene is named only where the DNA matches it firmly. Clone size is stated in some rows and not others, as once, few, many or a class when expanded.

>TRBV2|-|-|TRBJ1-6
CASSDAPGFGRLHF
TGTGCCAGCAGTGATGCGCCTGGCTTCGGCCGACTCCACTTT
>TRBV2|-|-|TRBJ2-7
CASSGSTSYNEQYF
TGTGCCAGCAGTGGATCCACCTCCTACAATGAGCAGTACTTC
>TRBV20-1|few|TRBD2|TRBJ2-3
CSARVPSGGRGDTQYF
TGCAGTGCTAGAGTTCCTAGCGGGGGCCGCGGTGATACGCAGTATTTT
>TRBV5-1|-|-|TRBJ1-1
CASSPEATGNTEAFF
TGCGCCAGCAGCCCAGAAGCGACGGGGAACACTGAAGCTTTCTTT
>TRBV10-2|-|-|TRBJ2-5
CASSVSAKETQYF
TGCGCCAGCAGTGTTTCAGCTAAAGAGACCCAGTACTTC
>TRBV29-1|few|TRBD1|TRBJ2-5
CSAAGTEETQYF
TGCAGCGCCGCCGGGACAGAAGAGACCCAGTACTTC
>TRBV6-1|-|-|TRBJ1-5
CASSELVTLANQPQHF
TGTGCCAGCAGTGAATTGGTGACTCTGGCCAATCAGCCCCAGCATTTT
>TRBV4-2|-|TRBD2|TRBJ2-5
CASSQDLAGGNEQYF
TGTGCCAGCAGCCAAGATCTAGCGGGGGGCAATGAGCAGTACTTC
>TRBV12-3/TRBV12-4|few|-|TRBJ2-1
CASTGGVWVDNEQFF
TGTGCCAGTACCGGCGGGGTATGGGTGGACAATGAGCAGTTCTTC
>TRBV20-1|-|TRBD2|TRBJ2-1
CSARDLLAGYNGQFF
TGCAGTGCTAGAGATCTTCTAGCGGGGTACAATGGGCAGTTCTTC
>TRBV15|once|-|TRBJ1-5
CATRWGGPSNQPQHF
TGTGCCACAAGGTGGGGGGGCCCGAGCAATCAGCCCCAGCATTTT
>TRBV20-1|-|TRBD1|TRBJ2-2
CSARDGDRSTGELFF
TGCAGTGCTAGAGATGGGGACAGGAGCACCGGGGAGCTGTTTTTT
>TRBV12-3/TRBV12-4|-|-|TRBJ2-5
CASSLRRDKKETQYF
TGTGCCAGCAGTTTACGGCGGGACAAAAAAGAGACCCAGTACTTC
>TRBV29-1|few|TRBD2|TRBJ2-7
CSVEVPWGAGGYEQYF
TGCAGCGTTGAGGTGCCTTGGGGGGCGGGAGGCTACGAGCAGTACTTC
>TRBV4-3|few|-|TRBJ1-6
CASSQALGDSPLHF
TGCGCCAGCAGCCAAGCTCTGGGCGATTCACCCCTCCACTTT
>TRBV7-8|-|TRBD2|TRBJ2-3
CASSFLGLDGRNTDTQYF
TGTGCCAGCAGCTTTCTGGGACTAGACGGTAGAAACACAGATACGCAGTATTTT
>TRBV5-1|few|TRBD1|TRBJ1-6
CASSLGTGLRSYNSPLHF
TGCGCCAGCAGCCTCGGGACAGGGCTAAGGTCCTATAATTCACCCCTCCACTTT
>TRBV4-3|-|TRBD2|TRBJ2-1
CASSQGLAVYSEQFF
TGCGCCAGCAGCCAAGGACTAGCGGTGTACAGTGAGCAGTTCTTC
>TRBV25-1|-|-|TRBJ2-5
CASSVSGLNGETQYF
TGTGCCAGCAGTGTTTCAGGGCTAAACGGGGAGACCCAGTACTTC
>TRBV7-9|-|-|TRBJ1-1
CASSLGVEAFF
TGTGCCAGCAGTTTAGGAGTTGAAGCTTTCTTT
>TRBV6-4|many|TRBD2|TRBJ2-5
CASSGLAGGPNEQYF
TGTGCCAGCAGTGGACTAGCGGGGGGGCCCAATGAGCAGTACTTC
>TRBV29-1|few|TRBD2|TRBJ2-7
CSVESVAGDYEQYF
TGCAGCGTTGAATCGGTAGCGGGAGACTACGAGCAGTACTTC
>TRBV29-1|-|TRBD1|TRBJ1-5
CGGPGQGPPGCHQPQHF
TGCGGGGGTCCGGGACAGGGTCCCCCTGGGTGTCATCAGCCCCAGCATTTT
>TRBV29-1|many|TRBD2|TRBJ2-7
CSVKRGLTYEQYF
TGCAGCGTCAAGCGGGGCTTGACCTACGAGCAGTACTTC
>TRBV27|-|-|TRBJ2-7
CASSRATGSYEQYF
TGTGCCAGCAGTCGGGCGACGGGTTCTTACGAGCAGTACTTC
>TRBV12-3/TRBV12-4|-|TRBD1|TRBJ1-2
CVSSFWRQGLDGYTF
TGTGTCAGCAGTTTCTGGCGACAGGGTTTAGATGGCTACACCTTC
>TRBV28|few|TRBD1|TRBJ1-1
CASSSTGADFGMNTEAFF
TGTGCCAGCAGTTCGACAGGGGCAGACTTCGGGATGAACACTGAAGCTTTCTTT
>TRBV20-1|few|-|TRBJ2-7
CSARSLENEQYF
TGCAGTGCTAGGAGTCTGGAAAATGAGCAGTACTTC
>TRBV14|-|-|TRBJ2-7
CASSQDPVVEQYF
TGTGCCAGCAGCCAAGATCCGGTGGTCGAGCAGTACTTC
>TRBV28|-|-|TRBJ2-7
CASRYRDSIAFYEQYF
TGTGCCAGCAGGTACCGGGACTCCATCGCGTTCTACGAGCAGTACTTC
>TRBV30|-|-|TRBJ2-3
CAWSQGGGRADTQYF
TGTGCCTGGTCCCAAGGGGGGGGGCGCGCAGATACGCAGTATTTT
>TRBV5-1|few|-|TRBJ2-1
CASSFQAQISGNEQFF
TGCGCCAGCAGCTTCCAGGCTCAAATCTCCGGCAATGAGCAGTTCTTC
>TRBV29-1|few|-|TRBJ2-2
CSVVWNTGELFF
TGCAGCGTTGTATGGAACACCGGGGAGCTGTTTTTT
>TRBV12-3/TRBV12-4|-|TRBD2|TRBJ2-7
CASSPRRGSPYEQYF
TGTGCCAGCAGCCCCCGGCGGGGGAGCCCCTACGAGCAGTACTTC
>TRBV7-9|-|TRBD1|TRBJ2-7
CASSASRRGQAVNEQYF
TGTGCCAGCAGCGCCTCGCGAAGGGGACAGGCGGTGAACGAGCAGTACTTC
>TRBV7-3|few|-|TRBJ2-7
CASSLNLSGEQYF
TGTGCCAGCAGCTTAAACCTCTCGGGGGAGCAGTACTTC
>TRBV20-1|few|-|TRBJ1-1
CSALPGEHFAEAFF
TGCAGTGCCCTCCCCGGGGAACACTTCGCTGAAGCTTTCTTT
>TRBV20-1|few|-|TRBJ2-5
CSASSRGKTQYF
TGCAGTGCTTCATCCAGGGGAAAGACCCAGTACTTC
>TRBV29-1|many|TRBD2|TRBJ2-7
CSVDGTTSYEQYF
TGCAGCGTTGATGGGACTACGTCCTACGAGCAGTACTTC
>TRBV7-9|once|TRBD1|TRBJ1-1
CASSYLTGEAFF
TGTGCCAGCAGCTACCTGACAGGGGAGGCTTTCTTT
>TRBV29-1|-|-|TRBJ1-1
CSVENGQLNTEAFF
TGCAGCGTCGAGAACGGACAGCTGAACACTGAAGCTTTCTTT
>TRBV7-9|-|-|TRBJ2-1
CASSPADASREQFF
TGTGCCAGCAGCCCCGCGGACGCCTCCAGGGAGCAGTTCTTC
>TRBV4-3|-|TRBD1|TRBJ2-3
CASSQDLGQGRLRDTQYF
TGCGCCAGCAGCCAAGATCTCGGACAGGGGAGGTTGAGGGATACGCAGTATTTT
>TRBV28|-|-|TRBJ1-6
CASSLPFGSPPHF
TGTGCCAGCAGTTTACCCTTCGGGTCACCCCCCCACTTT
>TRBV16|few|-|TRBJ1-1
CASSQRRDVSTEAFF
TGTGCCAGCAGCCAGCGACGGGACGTTAGCACTGAAGCTTTCTTT
>TRBV7-9|once|-|TRBJ2-7
CASSLVPGASHVQYF
TGTGCCAGCAGCTTAGTACCAGGGGCGAGTCACGTGCAGTACTTC
>TRBV6-1|once|-|TRBJ2-5
CATQRQGRYQETQYF
TGTGCCACCCAGCGGCAGGGACGGTACCAAGAGACCCAGTACTTC
>TRBV10-3|many|-|TRBJ2-3
CAISESADTQYF
TGTGCCATCAGTGAGTCGGCGGATACGCAGTATTTT
>TRBV19|-|-|TRBJ1-5
CASRVLGPSNQPQHF
TGTGCCAGTAGAGTCTTGGGACCGAGCAATCAGCCCCAGCATTTT